Below are 25 T cell receptor beta chains sequenced from a single sample in a study of blood T cell repertoires in COVID-19. Here immunoSEQ multiplex PCR was the method, and the copy in TCRdb shows in-frame clones only, minus some. The sample shows some 150,000 clones, around four fifths of them seen only once. The sequenced material came from PBMCs or T cells enriched from blood (not recorded which). The receptors stem from a woman between 50 and 59 years old in a cohort exposed to, infected with or recovered from COVID-19 (not recorded which).

The sample holds one count of this clone. This chain connects TRBV7-9 to TRBJ1-4; 7 bases are shared with TRBD1. V lost 5 bases, J lost 6 bases, and 6 bases stayed unmatched. Germline assignment: CDR1 SEHNR and CDR2 FQNEAQ (reference sequence). CDR3 length equals 14 residues. Written as DNA, the CDR3 is TGTGCCAGCAGCCCCGGAGGGGGCGATGAAAAACTGTTTTTT. Translating it yields CASSPGGGDEKLFF.

The chain is built from TRBV28 and TRBJ1-1; 7 bases fit TRBD1. CDR1 is MDHEN, CDR2 SYDVKM, per germline. This CDR3 has 13 residues. V lost 6 bases to trimming and J lost 5 bases; unmatched junction nucleotides: 6. CDR3 residues: CASRRQGGTEAFF. The CDR3 coding sequence is TGTGCCAGCAGAAGACAGGGAGGAACTGAAGCTTTCTTT. The whole variable domain, filled in from reference TRBV28 and TRBJ1-1, reads DVKVTQSSRYLVKRTGEKVFLECVQDMDHENMFWYRQDPGLGLRLIYFSYDVKMKEKGDIPEGYSVSREKKERFSLILESASTNQTSMYLCASRRQGGTEAFFGQGTRLTVV.

V is TRBV7-9 and J is TRBJ2-5; TRBD2 agrees at 12 bases. V lost 6 bases and J lost 5; bases outside the gene matches: 7. This CDR3 has 15 residues. Looked up from germline, CDR1 is SEHNR and CDR2 is FQNEAQ (reference sequence). Here the CDR3 DNA reads TGTGCCAGCAGTTACTCTAGCGGGGGGGCGGAGACCCAGTACTTC. Its translation: CASSYSSGGAETQYF.

The chain employs TRBV5-8 and TRBJ1-3; TRBD1 matches 7 bases. After removal of 4 bases from V and 0 bases from J, the junction contained 4 bases not matched to a gene. This CDR3 spans 15 amino acids. CDR1 is SGHTS and CDR2 is YDEGEE in the germline V gene. The CDR3 protein is CASSRDSLSGNTIYF. In nucleotides, the CDR3 is TGTGCCAGCAGCCGGGACAGCCTCTCTGGAAACACCATATATTTT. Using reference TRBV5-8 and TRBJ1-3 for the parts outside the CDR3, the full variable domain is EAGVTQSPTHLIKTRGQQATLRCSPISGHTSVYWYQQALGLGLQFLLWYDEGEERNRGNFPPRFSGRQFPNYSSELNVNALELEDSALYLCASSRDSLSGNTIYFGEGSWLTVV.

The V and J genes are TRBV18 and TRBJ2-1; the D gene is possibly TRBD2 (5 bases). V was trimmed by 2 bases and J by 0 bases, leaving 8 bases between them. The CDR3 is 15 amino acids. The germline V gene has CDR1 KGHSH and CDR2 LQKENI. The CDR3: CASSPEGSSYNEQFF. The CDR3 DNA is TGTGCCAGCTCACCAGAAGGGAGCTCCTACAATGAGCAGTTCTTC. Full variable domain (outside the CDR3, taken from reference TRBV18 and TRBJ2-1): NAGVMQNPRHLVRRRGQEARLRCSPMKGHSHVYWYRQLPEEGLKFMVYLQKENIIDESGMPKERFSAEFPKEGPSILRIQQVVRGDSAAYFCASSPEGSSYNEQFFGPGTRLTVL.

The V gene is TRBV2, the J gene TRBJ2-1; 10 nucleotides match TRBD2. Germline loops: CDR1 SNHLY, CDR2 FYNNEI. The CDR3 runs to 15 residues. J was trimmed by 5 bases and V by 8 bases; bases with no gene match: 9. CDR3 DNA sequence: TGTGCCAGCTGCTCCAGAGGACTAGCGGACAATGAGCAGTTCTTC. It encodes CASCSRGLADNEQFF.

The V call is TRBV29-1, the J call TRBJ2-7; 11 nucleotides line up with TRBD1. CDR3 length: 15 residues. CDR1 is SQVTM and CDR2 is ANQGSEA in the germline V gene. The junction had 13 bases not matched to a gene; V was cut back by 5 bases and J by 7 bases. The CDR3 DNA reads as TGCAGCGTTAAGTCGGGGGGACAGGGGGTCCGGGAGCAGTACTTC. Translation: CSVKSGGQGVREQYF.

This chain joins TRBV7-9 and TRBJ2-3, with TRBD2 matching over 15 bases. Germline CDR1 SEHNR, CDR2 FQNEAQ (reference sequence). The CDR3 sequence is 17 residues long. V lost 6 bases and J lost 2; bases outside the gene matches: 6. CDR3 region: CASSRTSGGAPTDTQYF. The CDR3 nucleotides are TGTGCCAGCAGTCGGACTAGCGGGGGGGCCCCCACAGATACGCAGTATTTT.

This chain links TRBV19 with TRBJ2-3, with TRBD2 matching 7 bases. Germline CDR1 and CDR2: LNHDA and SQIVND (reference sequence). V shed 3 bases, J shed 0 bases, and the junction held 6 bases outside the gene matches. The CDR3 spans 16 residues. CDR3 residues: CASSIGASGSTDTQYF. Here the CDR3 DNA reads TGTGCCAGTAGTATTGGGGCTAGCGGTAGCACAGATACGCAGTATTTT.

This chain links TRBV4-3 with TRBJ2-6, with D tentatively TRBD2 (7 bases). Trimming stripped 5 bases from V and 2 bases from J, with 16 bases between. This CDR3 is built from 17 residues. Germline V CDR1 and CDR2: LGHNA, YSLEER. CDR3 in amino acids: CASSSQTGGAGANVLTF. DNA for the CDR3: TGCGCCAGCAGCTCTCAAACGGGGGGCGCTGGGGCCAACGTCCTGACTTTC.

The chain links TRBV5-8 to TRBJ1-6, with D possibly being TRBD1 (5 bases). V lost 4 bases to trimming and J lost 1 base, with 15 bases between them. The CDR3 has 17 amino acids. The germline gives CDR1 SGHTS, CDR2 YDEGEE. In DNA, the CDR3 is TGTGCCAGCAGCCCCGACTGGGACTCGTCCTATAATTCACCCCTCCACTTT. Residues: CASSPDWDSSYNSPLHF.

This clone was observed a single time. V is TRBV19 and J is TRBJ1-4, with D perhaps TRBD1 (5 bases). CDR3 size: 15 residues. Looked up from germline, CDR1 is LNHDA and CDR2 is SQIVND (reference sequence). V lost 2 bases and J lost 6, with 13 bases in between. As DNA, the CDR3 is TGTGCCAGTAGTATATTGGGGGGAGCAGATGAAAAACTGTTTTTT. Protein product: CASSILGGADEKLFF.

J is TRBJ1-6 and V is TRBV7-9, with a tentative D call TRBD1 (6 bases). CDR1 SEHNR and CDR2 FQNEAQ come from the germline V gene (reference sequence). The CDR3 has 16 amino acids. Trimming stripped 6 bases from V and 8 bases from J, with 20 bases between. CDR3: CASSTRGGGYDSPLHF. CDR3 bases: TGTGCCAGCAGTACCCGGGGAGGGGGGTACGATTCACCCCTCCACTTT.

The chain joins TRBV12-2 to TRBJ1-1. TRBV12-2 counts as a pseudogene. This CDR3 spans 11 amino acids. In DNA form, the CDR3 reads TGTGCAAATACGGGAAACACTGAAGCTTTCTTT. Translation: CANTGNTEAFF.

The chain joins TRBV28 to TRBJ1-5; no reliable D call. The germline V and J ends were trimmed by 5 bases and 3 bases, with 17 bases remaining between them. The CDR3 consists of 16 residues. Germline lookup yields CDR1 MDHEN and CDR2 SYDVKM. Here the CDR3 DNA reads TGTGCCAGCAGTCAAACAGCCATCGCATTCAATCAGCCCCAGCATTTT. Amino acid sequence: CASSQTAIAFNQPQHF.

The chain carries TRBV20-1 and TRBJ2-5; 9 bases are shared with TRBD1. Germline-derived CDR1 and CDR2 are DFQATT and SNEGSKA (reference sequence). J was trimmed by 7 bases and V by 4 bases; bases with no gene match: 13. This CDR3 has 15 amino acids. The CDR3 region is CSAIDTGGSSGTQYF. CDR3 sequence (DNA): TGCAGTGCTATTGATACAGGGGGCTCTTCGGGGACCCAGTACTTC.

V gene TRBV29-1 combines with J gene TRBJ2-1; 7 bases are a match to TRBD2. This CDR3 has 16 amino acids. J gave up 7 bases and V 4 bases, and 16 bases lay outside the gene matches. Germline values: CDR1 SQVTM, CDR2 ANQGSEA. The CDR3 sequence is CSVVSGGEGVENEQFF. CDR3 sequence (DNA): TGCAGCGTTGTTTCTGGGGGGGAAGGGGTGGAGAATGAGCAGTTCTTC.

V is TRBV7-2 and J is TRBJ1-5; tentative D call: TRBD1 (6 bases). Germline V gene data show CDR1 as SGHTA and CDR2 as FQGNSA. Trimming stripped 4 bases from V and 6 bases from J, with 19 bases between. The CDR3 is made up of 16 amino acids. CDR3 protein: CASSSETLTGSQPQHF. DNA for the CDR3: TGTGCCAGCAGCTCGGAGACGTTAACAGGGAGTCAGCCCCAGCATTTT.

The genes are TRBV28 and TRBJ1-1; D possibly corresponds to TRBD1 (5 bases). CDR1 is MDHEN and CDR2 is SYDVKM in the germline V gene. Trimming left V 2 bases short and J 2 bases short, with 9 bases between. The CDR3 runs to 14 residues. DNA for the CDR3: TGTGCCAGCAGTTTAATACAGGCCAACACTGAAGCTTTCTTT. As protein: CASSLIQANTEAFF.

The rearrangement links TRBV10-3 to TRBJ2-7; 10 bases line up with TRBD1. V was pared by 6 bases and J by 0 bases, with 5 bases of the junction left unmatched. Germline loops: CDR1 ENHRY, CDR2 SYGVKD. This CDR3 has 15 amino acids. The CDR3 loop reads CAIREGQGSSYEQYF. CDR3 DNA: TGTGCCATCAGGGAGGGACAGGGGAGCTCCTACGAGCAGTACTTC.

This rearrangement joins TRBV18 to TRBJ2-1; 7 nucleotides agree with TRBD2. The CDR3 covers 14 residues. V was clipped by 0 bases and J by 8 bases; unmatched bases: 4. Germline V gene sequence: CDR1 KGHSH, CDR2 LQKENI. The CDR3 loop is CASSPPAGRDEQFF. CDR3 DNA: TGTGCCAGCTCACCACCCGCAGGGAGGGATGAGCAGTTCTTC.

The chain links TRBV11-2 to TRBJ2-5, with D tentatively TRBD2 (7 bases). The CDR3 sequence is 15 residues long. The V end was cut by 4 bases, the J end by 5 bases, with 17 bases between. Germline values: CDR1 SGHAT, CDR2 FQNNGV. The CDR3 sequence is CASSSRGGGRETQYF. As DNA, the CDR3 is TGTGCCAGCAGCTCCCGGGGCGGGGGCCGGGAGACCCAGTACTTC.

The DNA of the CDR3 is TGTGCCAGCAGCTTAGAGGTCGGCACTGAAGCTTTCTTT. Translating gives CASSLEVGTEAFF. The V and J genes are TRBV11-3 and TRBJ1-1; D is unclear. Germline V gene sequence: CDR1 SGHNT, CDR2 YENEEA. V was pared by 0 bases and J by 4 bases, with 6 bases between. There are 13 residues in the CDR3.

The chain is built from TRBV7-9 and TRBJ2-1; D is unclear. V was trimmed by 3 bases and J by 6 bases, leaving 6 bases between them. In germline, CDR1 is SEHNR, CDR2 FQNEAQ (reference sequence). The CDR3 covers 12 residues. CDR3 nucleotide sequence: TGTGCCAGCAGCTTGCAGGTCAATGAGCAGTTCTTC. It translates to CASSLQVNEQFF.

The CDR3 DNA reads TGTGCCAGCAGACCTGAGTTAGGGGCCTACGAGCAGTACTTC. Translating it yields CASRPELGAYEQYF. The V gene is TRBV19, the J gene TRBJ2-7, with D perhaps matching TRBD1 (5 bases). Germline V gene lookup returns CDR1 LNHDA and CDR2 SQIVND (reference sequence). The CDR3 loop spans 14 amino acids. V was shortened by 9 bases and J by 2 bases, with 17 bases between the two germline ends.